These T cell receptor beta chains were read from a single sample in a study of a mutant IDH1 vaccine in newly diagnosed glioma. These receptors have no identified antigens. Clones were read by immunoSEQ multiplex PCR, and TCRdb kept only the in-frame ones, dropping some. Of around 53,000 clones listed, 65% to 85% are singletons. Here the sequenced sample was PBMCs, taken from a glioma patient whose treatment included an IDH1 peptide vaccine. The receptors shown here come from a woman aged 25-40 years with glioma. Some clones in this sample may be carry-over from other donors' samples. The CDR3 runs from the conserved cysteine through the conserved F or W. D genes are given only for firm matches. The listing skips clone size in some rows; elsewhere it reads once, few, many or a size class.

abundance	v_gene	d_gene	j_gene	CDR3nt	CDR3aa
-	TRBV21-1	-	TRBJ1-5	TGTGCCAGCACCTTGACAGGTCGGCAGCCCCAGCATTTT	CASTLTGRQPQHF
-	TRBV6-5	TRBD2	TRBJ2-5	TGTGCCAGCAGTCGGCGAGCGGGGGCAGAGACCCAGTACTTC	CASSRRAGAETQYF
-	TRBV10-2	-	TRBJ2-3	TGCGCCAGCAGTGAGGGCGTCACAGATACGCAGTATTTT	CASSEGVTDTQYF
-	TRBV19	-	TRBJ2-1	TGTGCCAGTAGTATAACGGGGAATAATGAGCAGTTCTTC	CASSITGNNEQFF
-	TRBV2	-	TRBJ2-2	TGTGCCAGCACCGGTGAGAACACCGGGGAGCTGTTTTTT	CASTGENTGELFF
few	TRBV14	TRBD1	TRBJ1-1	TGTGCCAGCAGCTCTTATGGCGGGACAGGGGGTGAAGCTTTCTTT	CASSSYGGTGGEAFF
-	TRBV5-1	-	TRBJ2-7	TGCGCCAGCAGCTTGGGCCAGGAGGGCTACGAGCAGTACTTC	CASSLGQEGYEQYF
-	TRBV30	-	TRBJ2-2	TGTGCCTGGGGTTGGGAGAACACCGGGGAGCTGTTTTTT	CAWGWENTGELFF
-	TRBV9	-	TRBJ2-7	TGTGCCAGCAGCGTAGACAGGGACCAGGGGCAGTACTTC	CASSVDRDQGQYF
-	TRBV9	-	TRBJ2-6	TGTGCCAGCAGCGGGGGGGGACAGTTCTCTGGGGCCAACGTCCTGACTTTC	CASSGGGQFSGANVLTF
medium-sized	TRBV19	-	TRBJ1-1	TGTGCCAGTAGTTCATACAGAGACCTGAGTACTGAAGCTTTCTTT	CASSSYRDLSTEAFF
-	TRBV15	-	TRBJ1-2	TGTGCCACCAGCAGAGAGGGGTACCTCAACTATGGCTACACCTTC	CATSREGYLNYGYTF
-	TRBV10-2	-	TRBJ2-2	TGCGCCAGCAGCCGTACTACTACGAACACCGGGGAGCTGTTTTTT	CASSRTTTNTGELFF
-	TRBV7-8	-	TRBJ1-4	TGTGCCAGCAGCTTAGAAGGGACGGCGAATGAAAAACTGTTTTTT	CASSLEGTANEKLFF
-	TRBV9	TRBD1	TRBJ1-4	TGTGCCAGCAGCGTAGATGGCAGGGGGGAAGAAAAACTGTTTTTT	CASSVDGRGEEKLFF
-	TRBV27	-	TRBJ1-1	TGTGCCAGCAGTTCCGGGGGGTCGAACACTGAAGCTTTCTTT	CASSSGGSNTEAFF
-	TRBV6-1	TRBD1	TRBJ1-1	TGTGCCAGCAGTCCCAGGGGGGACACTGAAGCTTTCTTT	CASSPRGDTEAFF
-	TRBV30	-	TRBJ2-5	TGTGCCTGGACGAAGGAAGAGACCCAGTACTTC	CAWTKEETQYF
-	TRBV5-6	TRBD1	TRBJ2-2	TGTGCCAGCAGCCCGGACAGGGGAGTTAACACCGGGGAGCTGTTTTTT	CASSPDRGVNTGELFF
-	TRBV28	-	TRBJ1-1	TGTGCCAGCAGTTGGGAGGGGCACACTGAAGCTTTCTTT	CASSWEGHTEAFF
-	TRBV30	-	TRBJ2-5	TGTGCCTGGACAGGCCCCAACCAAGAGACCCAGTACTTC	CAWTGPNQETQYF
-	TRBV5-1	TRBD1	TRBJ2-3	TGCGCCAGCAGCTCAGGGACAGCCGTAGATACGCAGTATTTT	CASSSGTAVDTQYF
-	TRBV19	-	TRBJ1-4	TGTGCCAGTAGGCCCGGGGCGGCTAATGAAAAACTGTTTTTT	CASRPGAANEKLFF
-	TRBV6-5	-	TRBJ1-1	TGTGCCAGTCGTGGAAACACTGAAGCTTTCTTT	CASRGNTEAFF
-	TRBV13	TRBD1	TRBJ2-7	TGTGCCAGCAGCTTACGCCTGACAGGGCTAACCTACGAGCAGTACTTC	CASSLRLTGLTYEQYF
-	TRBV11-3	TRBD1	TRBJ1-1	TGTGCCAGCAGCGCTCAGGGGGCGCGGGTTGGGCACACTGAAGCTTTCTTT	CASSAQGARVGHTEAFF
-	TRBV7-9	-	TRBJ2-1	TGTGCCAGCAGCGCTCCACAACGGCGGGACCTCGGCGGTGAGCAGTTCTTC	CASSAPQRRDLGGEQFF
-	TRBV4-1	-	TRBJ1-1	TGCGCCAGCAGCCAAAGGGGTCTGGAACAGGGAGCTTTCTTT	CASSQRGLEQGAFF
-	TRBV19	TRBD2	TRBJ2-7	TGTGCCAGTAGTATATCGAGCGGGAGCGGCGAGCAGTACTTC	CASSISSGSGEQYF
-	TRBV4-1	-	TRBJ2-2	TGCGCCAGCAGCCGGGCGGGTGGTCGAGACACCGGGGAGCTGTTTTTT	CASSRAGGRDTGELFF
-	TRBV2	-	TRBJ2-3	TGTGCCAGCAAGCCTAGCGTAGATACGCAGTATTTT	CASKPSVDTQYF
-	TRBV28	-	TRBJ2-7	TGTGCCAGCTTCAGGGGACCCTACGAGCAGTACTTC	CASFRGPYEQYF
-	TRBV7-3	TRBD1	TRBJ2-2	TGTGCCAGCAGAAAGAGGGCCTCCGGGACAGGGGATACCGGGGAGCTGTTTTTT	CASRKRASGTGDTGELFF
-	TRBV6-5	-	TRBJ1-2	TGTGCCAGCAGTTACACGGGCCGGGACACTAACTACACCTTC	CASSYTGRDTNYTF
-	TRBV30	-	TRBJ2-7	TGTGCCTGGAGTGTGGTACGTTCCGGCGAGCAGTACTTC	CAWSVVRSGEQYF
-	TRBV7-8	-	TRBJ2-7	TGTGCCAGCAGCTCAGGACGGGGCTCCTACGAGCAGTACTTC	CASSSGRGSYEQYF
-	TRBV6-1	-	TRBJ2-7	TGTGCCTGGGACCGAGTCAAATACTTC	CAWDRVKYF
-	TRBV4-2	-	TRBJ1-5	TGTGCCAGCGCCGAGGAGGACGGCAATCAGCCCCAGCATTTT	CASAEEDGNQPQHF
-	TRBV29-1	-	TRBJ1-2	TGCAGCGTTGAAGCACCAAACAGGGAAATGGTGGGCTACACCTTC	CSVEAPNREMVGYTF
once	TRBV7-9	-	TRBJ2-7	TGTGCCAGCAGCTTAGAGTCCAGAGACGAGCAGTACTTC	CASSLESRDEQYF
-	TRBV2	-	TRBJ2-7	TGTGCCAGCAACCGGGCCCTCCCCCGGGACTCCTACGAGCAGTACTTC	CASNRALPRDSYEQYF
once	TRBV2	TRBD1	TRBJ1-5	TGTGCCAGCAGGCGGACAGGGGTCGTCAGTCAGCCCCAGCATTTT	CASRRTGVVSQPQHF